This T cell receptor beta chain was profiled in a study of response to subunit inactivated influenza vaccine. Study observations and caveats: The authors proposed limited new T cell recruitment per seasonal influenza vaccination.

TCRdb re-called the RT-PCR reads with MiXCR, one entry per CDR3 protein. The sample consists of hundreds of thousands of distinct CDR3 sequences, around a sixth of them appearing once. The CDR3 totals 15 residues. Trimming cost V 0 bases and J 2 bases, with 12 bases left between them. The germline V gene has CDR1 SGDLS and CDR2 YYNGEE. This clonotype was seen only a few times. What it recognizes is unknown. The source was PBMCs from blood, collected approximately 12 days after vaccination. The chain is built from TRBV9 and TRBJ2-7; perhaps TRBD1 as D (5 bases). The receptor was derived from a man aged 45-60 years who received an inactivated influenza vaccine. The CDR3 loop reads CASSVGPTDTYEQYF. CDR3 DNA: TGTGCCAGCAGCGTAGGTCCGACAGATACCTACGAGCAGTACTTC.